The subject of this entry is one T cell receptor (beta chain). The sample comes from a study of blood T cell repertoires in COVID-19. About the study: Acute and convalescent COVID-19 samples came from the United States, Italy and Spain. The analysed material was cDNA or gDNA that came from T cells, B-cell-depleted T cells, or PBMCs.

The method was immunoSEQ multiplex PCR; TCRdb's version includes in-frame clones alone and lacks a portion of them. Among some 220,000 clones, about nine tenths were seen once, and the ten largest hold under 4%. Self-reported history from a screening survey and questionnaire set each donor's cohort. Sequencing input: PBMCs or T cells enriched from blood (not recorded which). This receptor was taken from a woman between 40 and 55 years old with acute COVID-19.

The CDR3 loop is CASSLYRGHQLHF. CDR3 nucleotides: TGTGCCAGCAGCCTATACAGGGGGCACCAGCTCCACTTT. The V and J genes are TRBV7-2 and TRBJ1-6; 9 bases map to TRBD1. Per the germline V gene, CDR1 is SGHTA and CDR2 is FQGNSA. V shed 5 bases, J shed 16 bases, and the junction held 9 bases outside the gene matches. CDR3 size: 13 residues.